The sample holds a few counts of the clone carrying this T cell receptor beta chain. TCRdb reprocessed the 5' RACE reads with MiXCR, giving one entry per CDR3 protein. This sample has 90,000 to 120,000 distinct CDR3 sequences, with roughly an eighth found just once. The data are from a study of T-cell memory formation after mild COVID-19. Sequenced material: PBMCs or a T cell subset sorted from them (not recorded which). The TCR was taken from a man younger than 30 who had mild COVID-19 (a few samples of this study predate the infection). Cell type and time point are not known.

The CDR3 sequence is CASSYSILWDSNSPLHF. CDR3 nucleotides: TGTGCCAGCAGTTACTCGATTCTATGGGACTCTAATTCACCCCTCCACTTT. The rearrangement links TRBV6-5 to TRBJ1-6; possible D gene TRBD1, 5 bases. Deletions cut 0 bases from V and 6 bases from J, with 15 bases between. Germline values: CDR1 MNHEY, CDR2 SVGAGI. CDR3 size: 17 residues.